This T cell receptor beta chain was recovered during a study of CD8 T cells in Susac syndrome. Reverse transcription of roughly 0.5 to 1 ug RNA was performed with random hexamers. TCRdb fed the immunoSEQ multiplex PCR reads into MiXCR, producing one record per CDR3 protein. The sample yields roughly 100,000 distinct CDR3 sequences, just under 95% seen once. TCR beta was sequenced from blood CD8+ and CD4+ T cells. This CDR3 comprises 13 residues. The V end was cut by 2 bases, the J end by 0 bases, with 5 bases between. The V gene's germline CDR1 is GTSNPN and CDR2 SVGIG (reference sequence). The sequence was obtained from a human donor with Susac syndrome. The specimen was CD4+ T cells from PBMCs. This chain connects TRBV30 to TRBJ1-5; D uncertain. CDR3 in amino acids: CAWSTGSNQPQHF. The CDR3 DNA sequence: TGTGCCTGGAGTACGGGTAGCAATCAGCCCCAGCATTTT.